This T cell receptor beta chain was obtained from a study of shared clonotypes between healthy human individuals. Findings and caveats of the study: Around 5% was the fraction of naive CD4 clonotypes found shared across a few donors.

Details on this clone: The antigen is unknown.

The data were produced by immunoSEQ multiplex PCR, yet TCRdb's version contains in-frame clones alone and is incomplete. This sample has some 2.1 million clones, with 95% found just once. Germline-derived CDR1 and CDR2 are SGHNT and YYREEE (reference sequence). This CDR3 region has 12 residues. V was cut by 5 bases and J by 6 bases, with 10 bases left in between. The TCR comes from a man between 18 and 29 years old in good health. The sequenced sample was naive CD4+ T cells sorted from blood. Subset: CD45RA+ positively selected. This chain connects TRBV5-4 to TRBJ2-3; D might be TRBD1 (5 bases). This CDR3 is CASRTSGDTQYF. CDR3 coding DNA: TGTGCCAGCAGAACATCAGGGGATACGCAGTATTTT. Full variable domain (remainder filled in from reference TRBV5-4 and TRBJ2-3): ETGVTQSPTHLIKTRGQQVTLRCSSQSGHNTVSWYQQALGQGPQFIFQYYREEENGRGNFPPRFSGLQFPNYSSELNVNALELDDSALYLCASRTSGDTQYFGPGTRLTVL.